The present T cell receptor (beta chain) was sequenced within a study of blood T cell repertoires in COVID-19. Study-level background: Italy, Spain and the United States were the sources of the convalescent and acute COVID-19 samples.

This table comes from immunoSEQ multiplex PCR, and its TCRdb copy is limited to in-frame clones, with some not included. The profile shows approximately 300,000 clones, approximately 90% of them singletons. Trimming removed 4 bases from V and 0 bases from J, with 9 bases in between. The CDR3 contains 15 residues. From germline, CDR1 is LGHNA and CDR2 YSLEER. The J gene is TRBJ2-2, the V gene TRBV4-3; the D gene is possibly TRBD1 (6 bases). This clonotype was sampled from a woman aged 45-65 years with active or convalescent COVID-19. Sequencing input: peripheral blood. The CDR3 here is CASSPGHPNTGELFF. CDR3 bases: TGCGCCAGCAGCCCGGGACACCCGAACACCGGGGAGCTGTTTTTT.